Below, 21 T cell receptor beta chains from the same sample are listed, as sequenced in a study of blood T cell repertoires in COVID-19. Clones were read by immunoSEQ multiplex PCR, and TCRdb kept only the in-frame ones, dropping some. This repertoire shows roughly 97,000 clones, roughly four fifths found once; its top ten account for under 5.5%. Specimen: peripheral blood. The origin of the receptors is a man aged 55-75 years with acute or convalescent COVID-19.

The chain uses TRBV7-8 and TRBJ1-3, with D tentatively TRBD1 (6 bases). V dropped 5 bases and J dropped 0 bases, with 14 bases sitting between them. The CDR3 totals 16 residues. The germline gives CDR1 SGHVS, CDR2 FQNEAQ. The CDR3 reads CASSATGPISGNTIYF. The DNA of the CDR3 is TGTGCCAGCAGCGCGACAGGCCCAATCTCTGGAAACACCATATATTTT.

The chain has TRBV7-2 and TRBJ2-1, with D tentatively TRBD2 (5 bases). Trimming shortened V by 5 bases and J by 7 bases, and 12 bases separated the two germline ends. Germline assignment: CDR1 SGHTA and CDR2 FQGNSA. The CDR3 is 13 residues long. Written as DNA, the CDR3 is TGTGCCAGCAGCCCAAGCTCGGGGAATGAGCAGTTCTTC. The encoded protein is CASSPSSGNEQFF.

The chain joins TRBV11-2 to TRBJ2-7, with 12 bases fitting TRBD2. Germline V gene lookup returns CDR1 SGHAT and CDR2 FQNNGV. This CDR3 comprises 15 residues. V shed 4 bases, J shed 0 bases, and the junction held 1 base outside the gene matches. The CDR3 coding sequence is TGTGCCAGCAGCTGGACTAGCGGGACCTCCTACGAGCAGTACTTC. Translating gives CASSWTSGTSYEQYF.

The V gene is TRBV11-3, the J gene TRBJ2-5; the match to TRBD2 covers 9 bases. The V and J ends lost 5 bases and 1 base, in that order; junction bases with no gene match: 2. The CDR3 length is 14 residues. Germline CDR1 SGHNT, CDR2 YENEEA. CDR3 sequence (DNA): TGTGCCAGCAGCCAGACTAGCGGCCAAGAGACCCAGTACTTC. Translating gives CASSQTSGQETQYF. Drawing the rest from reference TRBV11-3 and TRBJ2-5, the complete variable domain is EAGVVQSPRYKIIEKKQPVAFWCNPISGHNTLYWYLQNLGQGPELLIRYENEEAVDDSQLPKDRFSAERLKGVDSTLKIQPAELGDSAVYLCASSQTSGQETQYFGPGTRLLVL.

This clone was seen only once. CDR3 in DNA: TGTGCCTGGAGTCCAACTGCGCGGTTACTGAGCTCTGGAAACACCATATATTTT. As protein: CAWSPTARLLSSGNTIYF. This chain joins TRBV30 and TRBJ1-3; D unresolved. The V end was cut by 2 bases, the J end by 0 bases, with 20 bases between. The germline V gene has CDR1 GTSNPN and CDR2 SVGIG (reference sequence). The CDR3 sequence is 18 residues long.

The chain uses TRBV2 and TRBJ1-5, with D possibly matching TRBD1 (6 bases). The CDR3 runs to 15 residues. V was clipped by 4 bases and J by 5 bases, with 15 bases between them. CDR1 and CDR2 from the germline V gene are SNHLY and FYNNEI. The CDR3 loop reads CASSGDTYDDQPQHF. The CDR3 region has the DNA TGTGCCAGCAGTGGGGACACCTATGACGATCAGCCCCAGCATTTT. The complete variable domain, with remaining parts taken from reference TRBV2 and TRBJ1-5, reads EPEVTQTPSHQVTQMGQEVILRCVPISNHLYFYWYRQILGQKVEFLVSFYNNEISEKSEIFDDQFSVERPDGSNFTLKIRSTKLEDSAMYFCASSGDTYDDQPQHFGDGTRLSIL.

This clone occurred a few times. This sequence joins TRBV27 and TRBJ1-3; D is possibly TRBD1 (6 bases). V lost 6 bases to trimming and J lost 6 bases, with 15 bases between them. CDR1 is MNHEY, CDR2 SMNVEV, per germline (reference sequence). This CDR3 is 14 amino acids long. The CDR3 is CASSPGQTTNTIYF. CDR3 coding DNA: TGTGCCAGCAGCCCGGGACAAACTACAAACACCATATATTTT.

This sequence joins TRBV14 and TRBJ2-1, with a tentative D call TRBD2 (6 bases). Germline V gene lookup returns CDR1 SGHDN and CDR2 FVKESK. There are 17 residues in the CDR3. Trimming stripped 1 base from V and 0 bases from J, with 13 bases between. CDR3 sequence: CASSQARGGGSYNEQFF. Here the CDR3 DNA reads TGTGCCAGCAGCCAAGCGCGGGGTGGAGGCTCCTACAATGAGCAGTTCTTC. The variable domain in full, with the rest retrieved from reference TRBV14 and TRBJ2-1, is EAGVTQFPSHSVIEKGQTVTLRCDPISGHDNLYWYRRVMGKEIKFLLHFVKESKQDESGMPNNRFLAERTGGTYSTLKVQPAELEDSGVYFCASSQARGGGSYNEQFFGPGTRLTVL.

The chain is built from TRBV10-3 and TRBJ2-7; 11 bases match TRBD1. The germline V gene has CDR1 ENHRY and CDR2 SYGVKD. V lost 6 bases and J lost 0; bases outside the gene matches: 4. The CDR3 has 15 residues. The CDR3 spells CAIRSGTGGSYEQYF. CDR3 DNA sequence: TGTGCCATCAGATCCGGGACAGGGGGCTCCTACGAGCAGTACTTC.

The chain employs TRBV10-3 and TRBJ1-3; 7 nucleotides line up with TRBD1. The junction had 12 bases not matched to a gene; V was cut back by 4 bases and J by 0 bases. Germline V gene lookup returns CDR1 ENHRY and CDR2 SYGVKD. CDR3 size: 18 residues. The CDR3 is CAISGSTYRDSSGNTIYF. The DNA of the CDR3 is TGTGCCATCAGTGGATCGACTTACAGGGACAGCTCTGGAAACACCATATATTTT.

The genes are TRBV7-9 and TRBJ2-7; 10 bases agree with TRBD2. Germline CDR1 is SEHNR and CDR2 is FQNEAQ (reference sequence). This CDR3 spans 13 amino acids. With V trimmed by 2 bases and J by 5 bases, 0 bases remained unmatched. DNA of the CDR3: TGTGCCAGCAGCTTACTAGCGGGAGACGAGCAGTACTTC. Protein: CASSLLAGDEQYF.

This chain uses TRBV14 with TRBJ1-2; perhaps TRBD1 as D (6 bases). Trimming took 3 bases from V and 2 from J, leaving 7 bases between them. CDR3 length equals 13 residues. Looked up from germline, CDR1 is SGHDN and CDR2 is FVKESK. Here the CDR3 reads CASSHRGNYGYTF. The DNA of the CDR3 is TGTGCCAGCAGCCACAGGGGCAACTATGGCTACACCTTC. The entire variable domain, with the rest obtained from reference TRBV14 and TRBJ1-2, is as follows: EAGVTQFPSHSVIEKGQTVTLRCDPISGHDNLYWYRRVMGKEIKFLLHFVKESKQDESGMPNNRFLAERTGGTYSTLKVQPAELEDSGVYFCASSHRGNYGYTFGSGTRLTVV.

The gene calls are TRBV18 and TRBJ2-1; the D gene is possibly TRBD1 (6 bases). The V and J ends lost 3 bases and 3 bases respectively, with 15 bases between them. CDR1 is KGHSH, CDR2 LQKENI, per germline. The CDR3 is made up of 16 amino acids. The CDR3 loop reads CASSPGPGQSYNEQFF. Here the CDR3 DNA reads TGTGCCAGCTCACCCGGGCCGGGACAAAGCTACAATGAGCAGTTCTTC. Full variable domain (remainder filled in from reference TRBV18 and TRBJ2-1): NAGVMQNPRHLVRRRGQEARLRCSPMKGHSHVYWYRQLPEEGLKFMVYLQKENIIDESGMPKERFSAEFPKEGPSILRIQQVVRGDSAAYFCASSPGPGQSYNEQFFGPGTRLTVL.

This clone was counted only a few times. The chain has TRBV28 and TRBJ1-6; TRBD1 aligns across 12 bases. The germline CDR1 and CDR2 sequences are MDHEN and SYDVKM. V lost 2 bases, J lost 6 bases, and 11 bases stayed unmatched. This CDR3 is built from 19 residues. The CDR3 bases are TGTGCCAGCAGTTTAGGAGGTGGGGGACAGGGGGCGCGTAATTCACCCCTCCACTTT. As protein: CASSLGGGGQGARNSPLHF. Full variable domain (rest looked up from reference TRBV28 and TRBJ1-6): DVKVTQSSRYLVKRTGEKVFLECVQDMDHENMFWYRQDPGLGLRLIYFSYDVKMKEKGDIPEGYSVSREKKERFSLILESASTNQTSMYLCASSLGGGGQGARNSPLHFGNGTRLTVT.

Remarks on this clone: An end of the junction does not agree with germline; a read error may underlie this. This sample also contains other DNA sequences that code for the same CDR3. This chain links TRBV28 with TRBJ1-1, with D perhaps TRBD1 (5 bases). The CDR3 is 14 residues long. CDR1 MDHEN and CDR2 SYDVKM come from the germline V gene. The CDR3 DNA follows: TGTGCCAGCAGTCCGCGGACAATGAACACTGAAGCTTTTTTT. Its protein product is CASSPRTMNTEAFF. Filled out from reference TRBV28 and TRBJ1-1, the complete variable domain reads DVKVTQSSRYLVKRTGEKVFLECVQDMDHENMFWYRQDPGLGLRLIYFSYDVKMKEKGDIPEGYSVSREKKERFSLILESASTNQTSMYLCASSPRTMNTEAFFGQGTRLTVV.

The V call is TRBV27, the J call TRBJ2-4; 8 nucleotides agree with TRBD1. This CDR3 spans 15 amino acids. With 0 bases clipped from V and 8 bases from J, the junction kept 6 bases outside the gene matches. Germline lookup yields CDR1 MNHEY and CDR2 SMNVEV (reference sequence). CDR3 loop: CASSLSTGVGDIQYF. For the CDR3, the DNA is TGTGCCAGCAGTTTATCGACAGGGGTAGGGGACATTCAGTACTTC.

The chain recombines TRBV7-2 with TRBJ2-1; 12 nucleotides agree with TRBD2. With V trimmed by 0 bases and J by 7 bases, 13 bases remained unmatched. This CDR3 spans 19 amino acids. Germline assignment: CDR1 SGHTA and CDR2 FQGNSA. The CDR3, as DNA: TGTGCCAGCAGCTTAGCGGAATTAGTGGCGACTAGCGGGAGAAATGAGCAGTTCTTC. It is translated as CASSLAELVATSGRNEQFF.

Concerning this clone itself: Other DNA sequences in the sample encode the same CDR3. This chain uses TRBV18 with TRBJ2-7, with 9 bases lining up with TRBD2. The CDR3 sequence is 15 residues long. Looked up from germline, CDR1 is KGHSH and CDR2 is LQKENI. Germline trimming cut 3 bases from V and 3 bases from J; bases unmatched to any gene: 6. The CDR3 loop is CASSPALAGLYEQYF. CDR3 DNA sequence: TGTGCCAGCTCACCGGCACTAGCGGGTCTCTACGAGCAGTACTTC.

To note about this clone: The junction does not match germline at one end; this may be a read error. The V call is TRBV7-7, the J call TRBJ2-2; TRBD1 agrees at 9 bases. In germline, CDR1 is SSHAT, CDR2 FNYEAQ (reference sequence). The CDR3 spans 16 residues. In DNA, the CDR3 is TGTGCTAGCAGCTCAGCGGGACAGGGAAGTACCGGGGAGCTGTTTTTT. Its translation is CASSSAGQGSTGELFF.

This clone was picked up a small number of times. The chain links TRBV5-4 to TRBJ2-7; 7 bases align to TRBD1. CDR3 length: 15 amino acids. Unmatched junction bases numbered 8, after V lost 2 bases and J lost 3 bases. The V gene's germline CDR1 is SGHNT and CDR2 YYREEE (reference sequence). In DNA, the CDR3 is TGTGCCAGCAGCTTAAGAGGGGGCATGGGCTACGAGCAGTACTTC. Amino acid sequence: CASSLRGGMGYEQYF.

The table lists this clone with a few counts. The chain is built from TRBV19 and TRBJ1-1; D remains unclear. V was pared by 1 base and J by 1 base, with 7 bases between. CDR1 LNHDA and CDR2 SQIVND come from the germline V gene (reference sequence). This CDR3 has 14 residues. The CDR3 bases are TGTGCCAGTAGTATAGGGTGGCAGAACACTGAAGCTTTCTTT. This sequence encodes CASSIGWQNTEAFF.